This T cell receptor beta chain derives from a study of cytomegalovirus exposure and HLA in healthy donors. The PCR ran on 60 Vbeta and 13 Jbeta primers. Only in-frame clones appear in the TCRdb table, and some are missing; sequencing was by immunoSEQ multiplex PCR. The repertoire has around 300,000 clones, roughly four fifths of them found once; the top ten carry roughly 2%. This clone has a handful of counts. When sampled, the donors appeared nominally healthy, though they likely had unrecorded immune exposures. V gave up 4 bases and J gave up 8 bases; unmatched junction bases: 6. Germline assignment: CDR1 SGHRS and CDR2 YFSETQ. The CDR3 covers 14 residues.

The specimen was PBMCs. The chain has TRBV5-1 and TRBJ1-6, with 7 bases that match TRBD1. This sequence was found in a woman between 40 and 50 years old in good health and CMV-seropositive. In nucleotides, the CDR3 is TGCGCCAGCAGCGAGGGACAGTTGGATTCACCCCTCCACTTT. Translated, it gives CASSEGQLDSPLHF.